This passage covers 31 T cell receptor beta chains from one sample sequenced in a study of T cell responses to AZD1222 COVID-19 vaccine. This table comes from immunoSEQ multiplex PCR, and its TCRdb copy is limited to in-frame clones, with some not included. The data show over 100,000 clones, with roughly 87% seen just once and approximately 5% held by the top ten. The sequencing here drew on peripheral blood, taken on day 0 of AZD1222 vaccination. These receptors were obtained from an adult in good health.

The chain's CDR3 is CASSSQQGASYEQYF. In DNA, the CDR3 is TGTGCCAGCAGTTCCCAACAGGGGGCAAGCTACGAGCAGTACTTC. The chain combines TRBV28 with TRBJ2-7; 9 nucleotides agree with TRBD1. This CDR3 comprises 15 residues. CDR1 is MDHEN and CDR2 is SYDVKM in the germline V gene. J gave up 3 bases and V 4 bases, and 7 bases lay outside the gene matches.

The gene calls are TRBV4-3 and TRBJ1-6, with 7 bases aligning to TRBD1. The CDR3 covers 18 residues. Germline CDR1 is LGHNA and CDR2 is YSLEER. V shed 0 bases and J 5 bases; nucleotides not matched to a gene: 10. DNA of the CDR3: TGCGCCAGCAGCCAAGATACGGGGAGGGGGCGTAATAATTCACCCCTCCACTTT. It translates to CASSQDTGRGRNNSPLHF.

The V and J genes are TRBV19 and TRBJ1-1; TRBD1 agrees at 8 bases. This CDR3 is 14 amino acids long. Trimming cost V 2 bases and J 4 bases; bases outside gene matches: 3. The V gene's germline CDR1 is LNHDA and CDR2 SQIVND (reference sequence). CDR3 in amino acids: CASSITGGGTEAFF. For the CDR3, the DNA is TGTGCCAGTAGTATAACAGGGGGTGGCACTGAAGCTTTCTTT.

The chain has TRBV30 and TRBJ2-5; 9 bases fit TRBD1. Germline CDR1 and CDR2: GTSNPN and SVGIG (reference sequence). The J segment lost 5 bases and the V segment lost 2 bases, leaving 9 bases of the junction unmatched. This CDR3 is 15 amino acids long. CDR3 protein: CAWSYWDRVVETQYF. CDR3 nucleotides: TGTGCCTGGAGTTACTGGGACAGGGTTGTTGAGACCCAGTACTTC. Full variable domain (outside the CDR3, taken from reference TRBV30 and TRBJ2-5): SQTIHQWPATLVQPVGSPLSLECTVEGTSNPNLYWYRQAAGRGLQLLFYSVGIGQISSEVPQNLSASRPQDRQFILSSKKLLLSDSGFYLCAWSYWDRVVETQYFGPGTRLLVL.

CDR3 amino acids: CASSQVTASGGIDEQFF. CDR3 DNA sequence: TGCGCCAGCAGCCAAGTGACGGCTAGCGGGGGGATCGATGAGCAGTTCTTC. V usage is TRBV4-1 and J usage is TRBJ2-1; 11 nucleotides match TRBD2. The ends lost 1 base at V and 8 bases at J; junction bases unmatched: 10. The germline V gene has CDR1 MGHRA and CDR2 YSYEKL. This CDR3 comprises 17 residues.

This chain joins TRBV6-2 or TRBV6-3 and TRBJ2-7; 12 nucleotides agree with TRBD2. CDR3 length: 14 amino acids. Germline CDR1 reads MNHEY; CDR2 reads SVGEGT. J was trimmed by 8 bases and V by 5 bases; bases with no gene match: 7. DNA for the CDR3: TGTGCCAGCAGTCGGACTAGCGGGATCCCCCAGCAGTACTTC. This translates into CASSRTSGIPQQYF.

The rearrangement links TRBV20-1 to TRBJ2-3, with no clear D. The length of the CDR3 is 11 residues. Between the trimmed V and J ends, which lost 5 bases and 0 bases, there was a span of 3 bases. Germline V lookup: CDR1 DFQATT, CDR2 SNEGSKA (reference sequence). DNA for the CDR3: TGCAGTGCTCCTAGCACAGATACGCAGTATTTT. It specifies CSAPSTDTQYF.

The chain employs TRBV5-6 and TRBJ2-7, with TRBD2 matching over 8 bases. Losses at the gene ends were 4 bases for V and 4 bases for J; bases not matched to a gene: 10. The CDR3 contains 15 residues. Per the germline V gene, CDR1 is SGHDT and CDR2 is YYEEEE. The CDR3 protein is CASSPTSGSKYEQYF. The CDR3, as DNA: TGTGCCAGCAGCCCTACTAGCGGTAGTAAGTACGAGCAGTACTTC.

The chain has TRBV28 and TRBJ1-3, with D possibly TRBD1 on 5 matching bases. The CDR3 consists of 14 residues. Germline V gives CDR1 MDHEN, CDR2 SYDVKM. Trimming took off 3 bases at V and 2 bases at J, with 8 bases between the two ends. The CDR3: CASSLGRAGNTIYF. The DNA for the CDR3 is TGTGCCAGCAGTTTGGGCAGGGCTGGAAACACCATATATTTT.

This chain joins TRBV11-2 and TRBJ2-6, with D perhaps matching TRBD1 (6 bases). The V gene's germline CDR1 is SGHAT and CDR2 FQNNGV. The V end lost 1 base, the J end lost 0 bases, and 16 bases lay between the germline ends. The CDR3 is made up of 19 amino acids. The CDR3 loop is CASSLVGQTMTSGANVLTF. In DNA form, the CDR3 reads TGTGCCAGCAGCTTAGTGGGACAAACCATGACCTCTGGGGCCAACGTCCTGACTTTC.

This clone has only a few counts. The chain links TRBV4-1 to TRBJ2-1; D possibly corresponds to TRBD1 (6 bases). V gave up 0 bases and J gave up 8 bases, with 11 bases separating them. In germline, CDR1 is MGHRA, CDR2 YSYEKL. CDR3 length: 14 residues. The DNA for the CDR3 is TGCGCCAGCAGCCAAGAAGGCAGGGGCGATGAGCAGTTCTTC. Protein product: CASSQEGRGDEQFF.

The chain couples TRBV2 to TRBJ1-1; tentative D call: TRBD1 (5 bases). V lost 7 bases and J lost 0, with 12 bases in between. The CDR3 sequence is 14 residues long. Germline V lookup: CDR1 SNHLY, CDR2 FYNNEI. The chain's CDR3 is CASKVGGMNTEAFF. CDR3 sequence (DNA): TGTGCCAGCAAGGTGGGGGGAATGAACACTGAAGCTTTCTTT.

The chain combines TRBV6-6 with TRBJ1-2; D might be TRBD1 (5 bases). Germline lookup yields CDR1 MNHNY and CDR2 SVGAGI (reference sequence). Trimming stripped 6 bases from V and 3 bases from J, with 11 bases between. This CDR3 spans 13 amino acids. The CDR3 nucleotides are TGTGCCAGCAGGGAGGCCAGGGACTATGGCTACACCTTC. This translates into CASREARDYGYTF.

This chain uses TRBV5-4 with TRBJ1-2; D perhaps matches TRBD1 (5 bases). There are 12 residues in the CDR3. The germline V gene encodes CDR1 SGHNT and CDR2 YYREEE (reference sequence). Trimming stripped 0 bases from V and 7 bases from J, with 7 bases between. For the CDR3, the DNA is TGTGCCAGCAGCTTGGAGGGGTTTGGCTACACCTTC. It is translated as CASSLEGFGYTF.

This chain connects TRBV28 to TRBJ1-2; weak D call: TRBD1 (5 bases). The V end lost 2 bases, the J end lost 4 bases, and 11 bases lay between the germline ends. The CDR3 has 14 amino acids. Germline V gene lookup returns CDR1 MDHEN and CDR2 SYDVKM. The CDR3 sequence: CASSLRGAPYGYTF. The CDR3 region has the DNA TGTGCCAGCAGTTTAAGAGGGGCCCCCTATGGCTACACCTTC.

Only a few counts were recorded for this clone. This rearrangement joins TRBV7-2 to TRBJ2-7; D is unclear. The CDR3 covers 13 residues. The V end was cut by 5 bases, the J end by 2 bases, with 10 bases between. Germline CDR1 reads SGHTA; CDR2 reads FQGNSA. Here the CDR3 DNA reads TGTGCCAGCAGCGTTAGTGAGGCCTACGAGCAGTACTTC. This encodes CASSVSEAYEQYF.

The chain joins TRBV2 to TRBJ1-3; no definite D call. V was cut by 0 bases and J by 4 bases, with 4 bases left in between. Germline CDR1 and CDR2: SNHLY and FYNNEI. This CDR3 has 13 residues. The CDR3 here is CASSEAAGNTIYF. The DNA of the CDR3 is TGTGCCAGCAGTGAAGCCGCGGGAAACACCATATATTTT.

V and J are TRBV4-2 and TRBJ1-1; D remains ambiguous. Germline loops: CDR1 LGHNA, CDR2 YNFKEQ. The CDR3 is made up of 13 amino acids. Trimming stripped 4 bases from V and 1 base from J, with 7 bases between. The CDR3 protein is CASSRSENTEAFF. The CDR3, as DNA: TGTGCCAGCAGCCGGTCAGAGAACACTGAAGCTTTCTTT.

This clone appeared a few times. This sequence joins TRBV14 and TRBJ2-7; D remains unclear. Trimming cost V 0 bases and J 3 bases, with 9 bases left between them. The CDR3 sequence is 14 residues long. Germline assignment: CDR1 SGHDN and CDR2 FVKESK. CDR3 in DNA: TGTGCCAGCAGCCAAGAGGCCGACCACTACGAGCAGTACTTC. It yields the protein CASSQEADHYEQYF.

This clone was seen a handful of times. The rearrangement links TRBV27 to TRBJ2-7; 9 bases agree with TRBD1. This CDR3 has 15 amino acids. CDR1 and CDR2 from the germline V gene are MNHEY and SMNVEV (reference sequence). With V trimmed by 2 bases and J by 5 bases, 7 bases remained unmatched. The CDR3 nucleotides are TGTGCCAGCAGTTTAATTGGGACAGGGCCTCACGAGCAGTACTTC. The encoded protein is CASSLIGTGPHEQYF.

The chain carries TRBV27 and TRBJ2-7; TRBD1 agrees at 9 bases. Unmatched junction bases numbered 3, after V lost 4 bases and J lost 2 bases. Per the germline V gene, CDR1 is MNHEY and CDR2 is SMNVEV (reference sequence). There are 14 residues in the CDR3. The CDR3 DNA is TGTGCCAGCAGTTCCTGGGACAGGGCCTACGAGCAGTACTTC. Its translation: CASSSWDRAYEQYF.

This clone has only a few counts. The chain has TRBV11-1 and TRBJ2-1; 11 positions match TRBD2. In germline, CDR1 is SGHAT, CDR2 FQDESV (reference sequence). This CDR3 region has 15 residues. With 5 bases clipped from V and 6 bases from J, the junction kept 6 bases outside the gene matches. CDR3 nucleotides: TGTGCCAGCAGCCAGGGACTAGCGGCAACCAATGAGCAGTTCTTC. Protein product: CASSQGLAATNEQFF.

The genes are TRBV6-5 and TRBJ2-1; D gene ambiguous. Germline loops: CDR1 MNHEY, CDR2 SVGAGI. V was pared by 0 bases and J by 6 bases, with 9 bases between. This CDR3 region has 14 residues. CDR3 loop: CASSYSPGFNEQFF. CDR3 sequence (DNA): TGTGCCAGCAGTTACTCGCCCGGGTTCAATGAGCAGTTCTTC.

V gene TRBV4-1 combines with J gene TRBJ1-2; D unresolved. Germline V gene data show CDR1 as MGHRA and CDR2 as YSYEKL. This CDR3 contains 12 residues. V gave up 5 bases and J gave up 8 bases, with 12 bases separating them. The CDR3 reads CASSGRHGGYTF. As DNA, the CDR3 is TGCGCCAGCAGCGGCAGACATGGAGGCTACACCTTC.

The V and J genes are TRBV10-2 and TRBJ2-7; 7 bases agree with TRBD2. Looked up from germline, CDR1 is WSHSY and CDR2 is SAAADI. The CDR3 consists of 16 residues. V shed 4 bases and J 0 bases; nucleotides not matched to a gene: 9. CDR3 sequence reads: CASSVLLAPTSYEQYF. The CDR3 bases are TGCGCCAGCAGTGTGTTACTAGCGCCTACCTCCTACGAGCAGTACTTC.

V and J are TRBV30 and TRBJ1-2; D remains unclear. V lost 0 bases, J lost 7 bases, and 12 bases lay in between. This CDR3 spans 13 amino acids. The germline gives CDR1 GTSNPN, CDR2 SVGIG (reference sequence). CDR3 sequence: CAWSVQREGGYTF. As DNA, the CDR3 is TGTGCCTGGAGTGTACAGAGGGAGGGTGGCTACACCTTC.

V usage is TRBV2 and J usage is TRBJ1-5; no definite D call. The CDR3 runs 15 residues. The V end lost 6 bases, the J end lost 2 bases, and 14 bases lay between the germline ends. The germline V gene encodes CDR1 SNHLY and CDR2 FYNNEI. DNA for the CDR3: TGTGCCAGCAGCTCCTCAAGGGAGCGCAATCAGCCCCAGCATTTT. This sequence encodes CASSSSRERNQPQHF.

V gene TRBV27 combines with J gene TRBJ2-5; 10 nucleotides match TRBD1. J lost 4 bases, V lost 0 bases, and 2 bases had no gene match. This CDR3 is 15 amino acids long. Germline CDR1 reads MNHEY; CDR2 reads SMNVEV (reference sequence). In DNA, the CDR3 is TGTGCCAGCAGTTTATCATGGGACAGGGGAGAGACCCAGTACTTC. It specifies CASSLSWDRGETQYF.

The chain couples TRBV2 to TRBJ1-2; TRBD1 might be the D (6 bases). The germline V gene encodes CDR1 SNHLY and CDR2 FYNNEI. Deletions cut 6 bases from V and 4 bases from J, with 15 bases between. The CDR3 is made up of 14 amino acids. CDR3 sequence reads: CASRAQGLTYGYTF. The CDR3 DNA sequence: TGTGCCAGCAGGGCACAGGGTCTGACCTATGGCTACACCTTC.

This clone has just a few counts. V usage is TRBV11-2 and J usage is TRBJ1-4, with 9 bases fitting TRBD1. The CDR3 loop spans 17 amino acids. Germline values: CDR1 SGHAT, CDR2 FQNNGV. V gave up 0 bases and J gave up 5 bases; unmatched junction bases: 7. In DNA form, the CDR3 reads TGTGCCAGCAGCTTAGATCGAGCCGGGACAGGGAATGAAAAACTGTTTTTT. It specifies CASSLDRAGTGNEKLFF.

The rearrangement uses TRBV10-2 and TRBJ1-5; D is unclear. CDR1 and CDR2 from the germline V gene are WSHSY and SAAADI. The CDR3 covers 12 residues. Trimming removed 8 bases from V and 6 bases from J, with 11 bases in between. DNA of the CDR3: TGCGCCAGCGCCTTCGCGGGTCAGCCCCAGCATTTT. Protein: CASAFAGQPQHF.